Each of the 23 T cell receptor beta chains below was sequenced from the same sample in a study of response to subunit inactivated influenza vaccine. Using its own MiXCR run on the RT-PCR reads, TCRdb lists one record per CDR3 protein. The sample records a few hundred thousand distinct CDR3 sequences, 12% to 15% being singletons. The sequencing used PBMCs from blood, collected 12 days after vaccination. These TCRs come from a man between 50 and 59 years old who received an inactivated influenza vaccine.

This clonotype was detected ten times or more. The chain employs TRBV24-1 and TRBJ2-1, with 10 bases aligning to TRBD1. Unmatched junction bases numbered 1, after V lost 0 bases and J lost 6 bases. Germline V gene data show CDR1 as KGHDR and CDR2 as SFDVKD. This CDR3 region has 15 residues. DNA of the CDR3: TGTGCCACCAGTGATTTGGGACAGGGGGTCAATGAGCAGTTCTTC. It specifies CATSDLGQGVNEQFF.

V and J are TRBV4-3 and TRBJ2-1; 8 bases align to TRBD1. CDR1 and CDR2 from the germline V gene are LGHNA and YSLEER. The CDR3 has 14 amino acids. J lost 8 bases, V lost 0 bases, and 3 bases had no gene match. The CDR3, as DNA: TGCGCCAGCAGCCAAGAACAGGGGGTGTATGAGCAGTTCTTC. Encoded protein: CASSQEQGVYEQFF.

Comment on this clonotype: A read error may produce the germline difference seen at one junction end. This rearrangement joins TRBV28 to TRBJ2-2; weak D call: TRBD2 (5 bases). Germline V CDR1 and CDR2: MDHEN, SYDVKM. This CDR3 has 14 residues. The CDR3 sequence: CASSLSINTGELIF. The CDR3 nucleotides read TGTGCCAGCAGTTTATCAATTAACACCGGGGAGCTGATTTTT.

The rearrangement links TRBV5-1 to TRBJ2-7; the D gene is possibly TRBD2 (6 bases). This CDR3 has 16 amino acids. Germline CDR1 and CDR2: SGHRS and YFSETQ. V lost 0 bases to trimming and J lost 4 bases, with 17 bases between them. The DNA of the CDR3 is TGCGCCAGCAGCTTGGTCTCATCGGGGGAAGGGTACGAGCAGTACTTC. This sequence encodes CASSLVSSGEGYEQYF.

V usage is TRBV12-3 or TRBV12-4 and J usage is TRBJ2-7, with TRBD2 identical over 10 bases. Unmatched junction bases numbered 5, after V lost 8 bases and J lost 4 bases. This CDR3 has 13 residues. The CDR3, as DNA: TGTGCCAGCCAAGCGGGGGGGAGATACGAGCAGTACTTC. Its protein product is CASQAGGRYEQYF.

The CDR3 bases are TGCAGCGTTCGGCAGGGTCGCTATGAGCAGTTCTTC. As protein: CSVRQGRYEQFF. V is TRBV29-1 and J is TRBJ2-1; tentatively, D is TRBD1 (5 bases). The V and J ends lost 5 bases and 8 bases respectively, with 13 bases between them. The CDR3 length is 12 residues. The germline gives CDR1 SQVTM, CDR2 ANQGSEA.

This clonotype came up a few times. The chain has TRBV20-1 and TRBJ2-1; 10 nucleotides agree with TRBD2. CDR1 is DFQATT and CDR2 is SNEGSKA in the germline V gene (reference sequence). This CDR3 has 14 residues. Germline trimming cut 6 bases from V and 0 bases from J; bases unmatched to any gene: 2. In nucleotides, the CDR3 is TGCAGTGCCCTAGCGGGAGTCTCCTACAATGAGCAGTTCTTC. Encoded protein: CSALAGVSYNEQFF.

This clonotype was picked up many times. V gene TRBV6-5 combines with J gene TRBJ1-3; 7 positions agree with TRBD1. This CDR3 has 15 amino acids. Germline CDR1 MNHEY, CDR2 SVGAGI. J lost 2 bases, V lost 4 bases, and 5 bases had no gene match. This CDR3 reads CASSSQGPAGNTIYF. CDR3 nucleotide sequence: TGTGCCAGCAGTTCACAGGGGCCGGCTGGAAACACCATATATTTT.

This clonotype was observed a few times. The rearrangement uses TRBV12-3 or TRBV12-4 and TRBJ2-5; 7 bases align to TRBD1. This CDR3 has 11 amino acids. V lost 7 bases to trimming and J lost 10 bases; unmatched junction nucleotides: 6. The CDR3 reads CASTDRAGQYF. The CDR3 nucleotides read TGTGCCAGCACCGACAGGGCGGGCCAGTACTTC.

The rearrangement uses TRBV10-3 and TRBJ2-5; 7 bases align to TRBD1. CDR1 and CDR2 from the germline V gene are ENHRY and SYGVKD. The CDR3 extends over 15 amino acids. V was clipped by 6 bases and J by 2 bases; unmatched bases: 9. CDR3 region: CAISVDGTAQETQYF. As DNA, the CDR3 is TGTGCCATCAGCGTAGACGGGACAGCGCAAGAGACCCAGTACTTC.

The chain carries TRBV2 and TRBJ1-5; TRBD1 might be the D (6 bases). V was shortened by 6 bases and J by 4 bases, with 10 bases between the two germline ends. Germline values: CDR1 SNHLY, CDR2 FYNNEI. The CDR3 consists of 13 residues. CDR3 amino acids: CASSRGLNQPQHF. The CDR3 nucleotides are TGTGCCAGCAGCAGGGGCTTGAATCAGCCCCAGCATTTT. Full variable domain (rest looked up from reference TRBV2 and TRBJ1-5): EPEVTQTPSHQVTQMGQEVILRCVPISNHLYFYWYRQILGQKVEFLVSFYNNEISEKSEIFDDQFSVERPDGSNFTLKIRSTKLEDSAMYFCASSRGLNQPQHFGDGTRLSIL.

The genes are TRBV6-1 and TRBJ2-7; 7 nucleotides agree with TRBD2. This CDR3 spans 15 amino acids. CDR1 is MNHNS and CDR2 is SASEGT in the germline V gene. The junction had 10 bases not matched to a gene; V was cut back by 6 bases and J by 2 bases. The CDR3 DNA follows: TGTGCCAGCAGCCTATACCAGGGAGGGGCCTACGAGCAGTACTTC. Translated, it gives CASSLYQGGAYEQYF.

This clonotype was counted between two and nine times. The chain links TRBV28 to TRBJ2-5; D call uncertain. The ends were cut back, 4 bases at V and 7 bases at J, with 19 bases in the middle. CDR3 length: 15 amino acids. Germline values: CDR1 MDHEN, CDR2 SYDVKM. CDR3 sequence: CASSSPASEVGTQYF. Here the CDR3 DNA reads TGTGCCAGCAGTTCCCCGGCCTCCGAAGTTGGGACCCAGTACTTC.

V gene TRBV4-3 combines with J gene TRBJ2-1; TRBD2 agrees at 13 bases. Germline V gives CDR1 LGHNA, CDR2 YSLEER. CDR3 length equals 20 residues. With 1 base clipped from V and 1 base from J, the junction kept 10 bases outside the gene matches. The CDR3 spells CASSQGTSGSYSRSYNEQFF. CDR3 nucleotides: TGCGCCAGCAGCCAAGGGACTAGCGGGAGTTACTCGAGGTCCTACAATGAGCAGTTCTTC.

The chain couples TRBV12-5 to TRBJ1-5; D is possibly TRBD1 (6 bases). The germline V and J ends were trimmed by 3 bases and 3 bases, with 9 bases remaining between them. The CDR3 has 14 amino acids. Per germline, CDR1 LGHNT and CDR2 FRNRAP. This CDR3 is CASGFGQLNQPQHF. CDR3 DNA sequence: TGTGCTAGTGGTTTTGGACAGCTCAATCAGCCCCAGCATTTT.

This clonotype was recorded a few times. J is TRBJ1-5 and V is TRBV6-2 or TRBV6-3, with 9 positions matching TRBD1. The CDR3 is made up of 16 amino acids. CDR1 MNHEY and CDR2 SVGEGT come from the germline V gene. V lost 5 bases and J lost 1; bases outside the gene matches: 6. CDR3 loop: CASSDPTGGSNQPQHF. The CDR3 bases are TGTGCCAGCAGTGACCCGACAGGGGGGAGCAATCAGCCCCAGCATTTT.

This clonotype was seen repeatedly, ten times or more. The V call is TRBV12-3 or TRBV12-4, the J call TRBJ2-3; 9 nucleotides match TRBD2. There are 14 residues in the CDR3. V lost 8 bases to trimming and J lost 2 bases; unmatched junction nucleotides: 5. In DNA form, the CDR3 reads TGTGCCAGCCGGCAGCGGGAGGCCACAGATACGCAGTATTTT. This gives the protein CASRQREATDTQYF.

The CDR3 spells CASSALAAGELFF. The CDR3 DNA reads TGCGCCAGCAGTGCGCTAGCCGCCGGGGAGCTGTTTTTT. The chain has TRBV10-1 and TRBJ2-2, with D perhaps TRBD2 (5 bases). This CDR3 has 13 amino acids. V was clipped by 4 bases and J by 6 bases, with 9 bases between them. Germline V lookup: CDR1 WNHNN, CDR2 SYGVQD (reference sequence).

This clonotype was observed at least ten times. The chain employs TRBV6-2 or TRBV6-3 and TRBJ2-7; D may be TRBD1 (5 bases). With 5 bases removed from V and 3 bases from J, the gap between germline ends came to 11 bases. This CDR3 spans 13 amino acids. Germline V gene sequence: CDR1 MNHEY, CDR2 SVGEGT. CDR3 DNA: TGTGCCAGCAGTAGACAGCATGGCTACGAGCAGTACTTC. Protein product: CASSRQHGYEQYF.

This clonotype was found a few times. The chain links TRBV11-1 to TRBJ2-5; 8 nucleotides match TRBD2. J was trimmed by 1 base and V by 5 bases; bases with no gene match: 3. Germline values: CDR1 SGHAT, CDR2 FQDESV (reference sequence). The CDR3 contains 14 residues. As DNA, the CDR3 is TGTGCCAGCAGCCAAACTAGCGGCCAAGAGACCCAGTACTTC. Translating gives CASSQTSGQETQYF.

In its sample, this clonotype was seen a few times. This chain connects TRBV6-5 to TRBJ2-7, with no clear D. Germline CDR1 is MNHEY and CDR2 is SVGAGI. The CDR3 has 13 amino acids. Trimming cost V 0 bases and J 6 bases, with 9 bases left between them. This CDR3 is CASSYSGSREQYF. As DNA, the CDR3 is TGTGCCAGCAGTTACTCGGGTAGCCGCGAGCAGTACTTC.

The rearrangement links TRBV18 to TRBJ2-5; D remains ambiguous. Germline V lookup: CDR1 KGHSH, CDR2 LQKENI. V was shortened by 2 bases and J by 1 base, with 11 bases between the two germline ends. The CDR3 spans 15 residues. The chain's CDR3 is CASSPLPSFQETQYF. In DNA form, the CDR3 reads TGTGCCAGCTCACCATTGCCGTCCTTCCAAGAGACCCAGTACTTC.

A few counts support this clonotype. This chain joins TRBV9 and TRBJ2-1, with D possibly being TRBD1 (6 bases). Germline V gene data show CDR1 as SGDLS and CDR2 as YYNGEE. Trimming took off 0 bases at V and 0 bases at J, with 13 bases between the two ends. CDR3 size: 17 residues. The CDR3 loop is CASSVGDTGNSYNEQFF. CDR3 nucleotides: TGTGCCAGCAGCGTAGGGGACACAGGGAACTCCTACAATGAGCAGTTCTTC.